These T cell receptor beta chains were read from a single sample in a study of blood T cell repertoires in COVID-19. The data were produced by immunoSEQ multiplex PCR, yet TCRdb's version contains in-frame clones alone and is incomplete. The sample lists some 120,000 clones; around four fifths were seen once. The sequencing sample was made of peripheral blood. These receptor sequences come from a man in his 70s with active or convalescent COVID-19. Each CDR3 is given with its conserved first and last residue. D genes are given only for firm matches. Clone size is given for some rows only: seen once, a few or many times, or a class if the clone is expanded.

clone size,V gene,CDR3 length,J gene,D gene,CDR3 DNA,CDR3 protein
-,TRBV4-3,17,TRBJ2-3,-,TGCGCCAGCAGCCAAGTCCTGGTAGCGGATACCACAGATACGCAGTATTTT,CASSQVLVADTTDTQYF
-,TRBV3-1/TRBV3-2,16,TRBJ2-5,-,TGTGCCAGCAGCCAAGCAAGGGGATGGTACCAAGAGACCCAGTACTTC,CASSQARGWYQETQYF
-,TRBV5-1,13,TRBJ2-3,TRBD2,TGCGCCAGCAAACTAGCGGAAACAGATACGCAGTATTTT,CASKLAETDTQYF
-,TRBV5-1,15,TRBJ2-2,TRBD1,TGCGCCAGCACCTACAGGGGCGAGAACACCGGGGAGCTGTTTTTT,CASTYRGENTGELFF
-,TRBV19,15,TRBJ1-1,-,TGTGCCAGTAGTATTTTCCGCGCCGCGAACACTGAAGCTTTCTTT,CASSIFRAANTEAFF
-,TRBV6-5,15,TRBJ1-5,TRBD1,TGTGCCAGCAGCCGGGGACAGGGATTGAATCAGCCCCAGCATTTT,CASSRGQGLNQPQHF
-,TRBV28,15,TRBJ2-6,-,TGTGCCAGCAGTTTGTCAGGGTCCGGGGCCAACGTCCTGACTTTC,CASSLSGSGANVLTF
-,TRBV28,15,TRBJ1-4,-,TGTGCCAGCAGTGGGGCGTTTGCAACTAATGAAAAACTGTTTTTT,CASSGAFATNEKLFF
-,TRBV4-2,16,TRBJ2-1,-,TGTGCCAGCAGCCAAGAGGGCCAGAGCTCCTACAATGAGCAGTTCTTC,CASSQEGQSSYNEQFF
-,TRBV9,15,TRBJ1-1,-,TGTGCCAGCAGCCCCCCGGCGACAGTGAACACTGAAGCTTTCTTT,CASSPPATVNTEAFF
-,TRBV9,17,TRBJ2-3,TRBD2,TGTGCCAGCAGCCGAGGACTAGCGGGAGGGCCGACAGATACGCAGTATTTT,CASSRGLAGGPTDTQYF
-,TRBV10-3,14,TRBJ1-2,-,TGTGCCATCAGTGATTCACAGACTAACTATGGCTACACCTTC,CAISDSQTNYGYTF
-,TRBV7-3,16,TRBJ1-1,-,TGTGCCAGCAGCCGATGGCCCCAGGGTTCGAACACTGAAGCTTTCTTT,CASSRWPQGSNTEAFF
few,TRBV7-9,15,TRBJ2-2,TRBD2,TGTGCCAGCAGCTTTAGCGGGAGTATTGACGGGGAGCTGTTTTTT,CASSFSGSIDGELFF
-,TRBV19,16,TRBJ2-5,TRBD2,TGTGCCAGTAGTCTGGTAAGCGGGAGAGGGAAAGAGACCCAGTACTTC,CASSLVSGRGKETQYF
-,TRBV30,12,TRBJ2-7,-,TGTGCCTGGGCGGGACACATCTACGAGCAGTACTTC,CAWAGHIYEQYF
-,TRBV5-5,14,TRBJ1-1,-,TGTGCCAGCAGCTTGGTTAACAGAAACACTGAAGCTTTCTTT,CASSLVNRNTEAFF
few,TRBV9,15,TRBJ2-1,TRBD2,TGTGCCAGCGCCCGGGGGGGACTAGCGGGTAATGAGCAGTTCTTC,CASARGGLAGNEQFF
-,TRBV6-5,15,TRBJ1-3,-,TGTGCCAGCAGTCCCCTTGGGAGCTCTGGAAACACCATATATTTT,CASSPLGSSGNTIYF
-,TRBV3-1/TRBV3-2,15,TRBJ2-7,TRBD1,TGTGCCAGCAGCCAATACAGGGGGCCTGGGTACGAGCAGTACTTC,CASSQYRGPGYEQYF
-,TRBV7-9,15,TRBJ2-1,-,TGTGCCAGCAGCGCGCAGGTCACAAGAACCCATGAGCAGTTCTTC,CASSAQVTRTHEQFF
-,TRBV9,14,TRBJ1-2,-,TGTGCCAGCAGCGAGACAGTAGGAAACTATGGCTACACCTTC,CASSETVGNYGYTF
-,TRBV11-2,13,TRBJ2-1,-,TGTGCCAGCAGCTTAGATCCAGCGGAGATCCAGTTCTTC,CASSLDPAEIQFF
once,TRBV4-1,16,TRBJ2-4,-,TGCGCCAGCAGCCAAGGCCCCGGGAACTTGGGAAACATTCAGTACTTC,CASSQGPGNLGNIQYF
-,TRBV9,15,TRBJ2-1,TRBD2,TGTGCCAGCAGCGGAGGACTAGCGCAATACAATGAGCAGTTCTTC,CASSGGLAQYNEQFF
-,TRBV5-4,14,TRBJ1-6,-,TGTGCCAGCAGCTTGGGGAGGGGTGATTCACCCCTCCACTTT,CASSLGRGDSPLHF
-,TRBV29-1,9,TRBJ2-7,-,TGCAGCGGCCGACAACGTCTACCCTTC,CSGRQRLPF
-,TRBV21-1,17,TRBJ1-1,-,TGTGCCAGCAGCAAGGACAGGGGATCGTTCCGGGGGACTGAAGCTTTCTTT,CASSKDRGSFRGTEAFF
few,TRBV20-1,11,TRBJ1-2,-,TGCAGTGCTAGAGGCGGCTATGGCTACACCTTC,CSARGGYGYTF
-,TRBV7-6,16,TRBJ2-1,TRBD1,TGTGCCAGCAGCCCCCGAGACAGGGGTCCGTACAATGAGCAGTTCTTC,CASSPRDRGPYNEQFF
-,TRBV7-6,16,TRBJ2-1,TRBD2,TGTGCCAGCAGCTGGACTAGCGGGGGGGCGGGCAATGAGCAGTTCTTC,CASSWTSGGAGNEQFF
-,TRBV5-1,14,TRBJ2-7,TRBD2,TGCGCCAGCAGTCCGGGAGGGAATCGATACGAGCAGTACTTC,CASSPGGNRYEQYF
-,TRBV11-3,12,TRBJ2-7,-,TGTGCCAGCAGCTCCCTTTCCTACGAGCAGTACTTC,CASSSLSYEQYF
-,TRBV19,15,TRBJ2-2,TRBD1,TGTGCCAGTAGTATAGACCCCAGGGGGACCGGGGAGCTGTTTTTT,CASSIDPRGTGELFF
-,TRBV29-1,14,TRBJ1-1,-,TGCAGCGTTGAAGATGGCGGGGGGGGCACTGAAGCTTTCTTT,CSVEDGGGGTEAFF
-,TRBV6-4,16,TRBJ2-3,TRBD2,TGTGCCAGCAGTAAGGGACTAGCGGACGGCACAGATACGCAGTATTTT,CASSKGLADGTDTQYF
-,TRBV6-1,15,TRBJ2-7,TRBD2,TGTGCCAGCAGTGAATTGAGCGGGAGCTCCTACGAGCAGTACTTC,CASSELSGSSYEQYF
-,TRBV28,14,TRBJ1-3,TRBD1,TGTGCCAGCAGGACAGGGAGCTCTGGAAACACCATATATTTT,CASRTGSSGNTIYF
-,TRBV27,13,TRBJ1-5,-,TGTGCCAGCAGTTTAACAAGCAATCAGCCCCAGCATTTT,CASSLTSNQPQHF
-,TRBV18,14,TRBJ2-7,TRBD2,TGTGCCAGCTCACCACCGGCGGGGGGTGGCGAGCAGTACTTC,CASSPPAGGGEQYF
-,TRBV28,13,TRBJ2-1,-,TGTGCCAGCAGTTTGGACAGTTACAATGAGCAGTTCTTC,CASSLDSYNEQFF
once,TRBV7-9,15,TRBJ2-7,-,TGTGCCAGCAGCCCCTCTGCGGGGGCCTACCACGAGCAGTACTTC,CASSPSAGAYHEQYF
-,TRBV9,16,TRBJ1-2,-,TGTGCCAGCAGCCCGCAACCCCAGGGAGGGTCCGGTGGCTACACCTTC,CASSPQPQGGSGGYTF
-,TRBV6-4,14,TRBJ2-2,TRBD2,TGTGCCAGCAGGAGGACTAGCGGGGCCGGGGAGCTGTTTTTT,CASRRTSGAGELFF
few,TRBV5-1,14,TRBJ1-5,-,TGCGCCAGCAGCTTGGGGACACGCAATCAGCCCCAGCATTTT,CASSLGTRNQPQHF